This paragraph reports one T cell receptor beta chain. Antigen specificity is unknown. Germline CDR1 is DFQATT and CDR2 is SNEGSKA (reference sequence). Between the trimmed V and J ends, which lost 3 bases and 0 bases, there was a span of 11 bases. This CDR3 contains 14 residues. These data come from a study of T cell repertoires in cytomegalovirus infection. Whole-study results and caveats: Summed public TCR beta family frequency identified CMV carriers bearing the relevant HLA.

Via MiXCR, TCRdb re-called the reads, giving one row per CDR3 protein. Seen here are 200,000 or so distinct CDR3 sequences, about 28% observed once, and the top ten hold 30% to 40%. Material for sequencing was PBMCs. The origin of this receptor is a human donor in good health (CMV status not recorded). Some clones in this sample may be carry-over from other donors' samples. V is TRBV20-1 and J is TRBJ1-1; D possibly corresponds to TRBD1 (6 bases). As DNA, the CDR3 is TGCAGTGCTAGGAGGGGGGGTATGAACACTGAAGCTTTCTTT. It codes for CSARRGGMNTEAFF.